The source of this T cell receptor (beta chain) is a study of beta chain features in type 1 diabetes. This clone was seen only a few times. Its specificity is unknown. V lost 4 bases and J lost 7, with 16 bases in between. The CDR3 is made up of 15 amino acids. Germline CDR1 and CDR2: MGHRA and YSYEKL. Blood was collected once per donor into heparin, averaging about 110 mL. Reverse transcription of all isolated RNA meant that expressed TCRB transcripts were sequenced. The protocol was immunoSEQ multiplex PCR, while the TCRdb copy is restricted to in-frame clones and leaves out a portion. Seen here are tens of thousands of clones, 65% to 70% observed once, and the top ten hold about 1.7%. Findings of the study overall: A greater similarity of naive, central memory and Treg TCRB repertoires was seen among patients than among healthy donors. Within each of all four CD4+ subsets, Type 1 diabetes patients had TCRB CDR3s that were moderately but significantly shorter.

The chain links TRBV4-1 to TRBJ1-4; weak D call: TRBD1 (6 bases). Sequencing used Tregs from blood. The receptor was derived from a man aged 30 to 45 with type 1 diabetes. Some clones in this sample may be carry-over from other donors' samples. The CDR3, as DNA: TGCGCCAGCAGCCTCCAGGGGACCGGTGGTGAAAAACTGTTTTTT. Residues: CASSLQGTGGEKLFF.